This T cell receptor (beta chain) was found in a study of CD8+ T cells in alopecia areata. Treatment: oral pan-JAK inhibitor, 5-10 mg twice daily. Collected material from alopecia areata patients comprised lesional scalp punch biopsies and peripheral blood. With regard to this clone: The antigen remains undetermined.

Study results and limitations: In blood and scalp, many expanded lesional clones persisted during tofacitinib.

Extraction and reverse transcription of RNA yielded cDNA as the sequencing template. Assay used: immunoSEQ multiplex PCR; TCRdb lists only in-frame clones, some missing. The sample has fewer than 250,000 clones, roughly three fifths seen once; the top ten hold approximately 0.7%. In germline, CDR1 is SQVTM, CDR2 ANQGSEA. The CDR3 extends over 13 amino acids. Trimming took 3 bases from V and 1 from J, leaving 10 bases between them. The material sequenced was CD4+ T cells sorted from blood, taken at week 4, from a patient treated with tofacitinib. The genes are TRBV29-1 and TRBJ2-7, with D tentatively TRBD1 or TRBD2 (5 bases each). The sequence derives from a human donor with alopecia areata. For the CDR3, the DNA is TGCAGCGTTGACCGGGACGGATCCTACGAGCAGTACTTC. Its protein product is CSVDRDGSYEQYF.